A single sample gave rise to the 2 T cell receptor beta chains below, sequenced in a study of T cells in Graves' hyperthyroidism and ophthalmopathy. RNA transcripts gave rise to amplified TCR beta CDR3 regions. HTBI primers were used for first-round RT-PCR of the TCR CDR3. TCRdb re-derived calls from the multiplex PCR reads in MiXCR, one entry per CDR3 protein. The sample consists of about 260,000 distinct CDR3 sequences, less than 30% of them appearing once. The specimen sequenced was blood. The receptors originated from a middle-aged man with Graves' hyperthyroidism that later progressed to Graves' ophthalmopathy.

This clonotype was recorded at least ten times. The CDR3 loop is CASSYRTGEAFF. In nucleotides, the CDR3 is TGTGCCAGCAGTTACCGGACAGGTGAAGCTTTCTTT. This sequence joins TRBV6-5 and TRBJ1-1, with TRBD1 matching 7 bases. Germline V gene sequence: CDR1 MNHEY, CDR2 SVGAGI. The CDR3 totals 12 residues. V was clipped by 2 bases and J by 7 bases; unmatched bases: 1.

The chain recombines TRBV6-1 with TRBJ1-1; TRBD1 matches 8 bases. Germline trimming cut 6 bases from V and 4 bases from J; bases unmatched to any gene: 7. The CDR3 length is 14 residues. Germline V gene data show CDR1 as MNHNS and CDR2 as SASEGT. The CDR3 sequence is CASRNDRGFTEAFF. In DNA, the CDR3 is TGTGCCAGCAGGAATGACAGGGGCTTCACTGAAGCTTTCTTT.